Below are 32 T cell receptor beta chains sequenced from a single sample in a study of shared clonotypes between healthy human individuals. Sequencing used immunoSEQ multiplex PCR; TCRdb keeps in-frame clones, though not all of them. The sample contains 500,000 or so clones, roughly 95% of which appear only once. Sequencing was performed on naive CD4+ T cells sorted from blood. Stated subset: CD45RA+ positively selected. These receptors originate from a woman in her 30s in good health.

The gene calls are TRBV4-2 and TRBJ2-7; 9 positions agree with TRBD1. CDR3 length: 16 residues. With V trimmed by 4 bases and J by 0 bases, 7 bases remained unmatched. In germline, CDR1 is LGHNA, CDR2 YNFKEQ. For the CDR3, the DNA is TGTGCCAGCAGCCGACAAGGACAGGGGAGCTCCTACGAGCAGTACTTC. Translation gives CASSRQGQGSSYEQYF.

CDR3 sequence (DNA): TGTGCCAGCAGCTTGTTGCTAGCGGGTGTTGGCACAGATACGCAGTATTTT. Translation: CASSLLLAGVGTDTQYF. The chain couples TRBV5-8 to TRBJ2-3, with 8 bases matching TRBD2. The germline V gene has CDR1 SGHTS and CDR2 YDEGEE. The CDR3 consists of 17 residues. Trimming removed 1 base from V and 1 base from J; junction bases left unmatched: 8.

The CDR3 region has the DNA TGCAGCGCTAAAACTCGTATAGGGGACTACGAGCAGTACTTC. Translating gives CSAKTRIGDYEQYF. J is TRBJ2-7 and V is TRBV29-1, with D perhaps TRBD1 (5 bases). Trimming took 7 bases from V and 3 from J, leaving 19 bases between them. This CDR3 has 14 residues. CDR1 is SQVTM, CDR2 ANQGSEA, per germline.

The V gene is TRBV11-2, the J gene TRBJ2-1; D possibly matches TRBD1 or TRBD2 (5 bases each). Trimming stripped 1 base from V and 1 base from J, with 11 bases between. Germline V gene data show CDR1 as SGHAT and CDR2 as FQNNGV. There are 16 residues in the CDR3. The CDR3 is CASSLVWGSSYNEQFF. The DNA of the CDR3 is TGTGCCAGCAGCTTAGTTTGGGGGAGTTCCTACAATGAGCAGTTCTTC.

CDR3 protein: CASSLIEGAGANVLTF. The CDR3, as DNA: TGTGCCAGCAGCTTGATTGAAGGCGCTGGGGCCAACGTCCTGACTTTC. The J gene is TRBJ2-6, the V gene TRBV5-6; D gene unclear. Looked up from germline, CDR1 is SGHDT and CDR2 is YYEEEE. The V gene lost 1 base and the J gene lost 2 bases, with 10 bases spanning the gap. CDR3 length: 16 amino acids. Complete variable domain (other parts from reference TRBV5-6 and TRBJ2-6): DAGVTQSPTHLIKTRGQQVTLRCSPKSGHDTVSWYQQALGQGPQFIFQYYEEEERQRGNFPDRFSGHQFPNYSSELNVNALLLGDSALYLCASSLIEGAGANVLTFGAGSRLTVL.

This chain uses TRBV5-1 with TRBJ2-5; D perhaps matches TRBD2 (6 bases). This CDR3 comprises 14 residues. Trimming pared 5 bases from V and 7 bases from J, leaving 18 bases between. Germline assignment: CDR1 SGHRS and CDR2 YFSETQ. In DNA form, the CDR3 reads TGCGCCAGCAGATTAGACTGGAGGGCGGGGACCCAGTACTTC. Protein: CASRLDWRAGTQYF. The complete variable domain, with remaining parts taken from reference TRBV5-1 and TRBJ2-5, reads KAGVTQTPRYLIKTRGQQVTLSCSPISGHRSVSWYQQTPGQGLQFLFEYFSETQRNKGNFPGRFSGRQFSNSRSEMNVSTLELGDSALYLCASRLDWRAGTQYFGPGTRLLVL.

The chain carries TRBV9 and TRBJ2-6; no clear D. CDR1 is SGDLS and CDR2 is YYNGEE in the germline V gene. V was shortened by 3 bases and J by 0 bases, with 7 bases between the two germline ends. The CDR3 spans 15 residues. This CDR3 is CASSAPPSGANVLTF. In DNA, the CDR3 is TGTGCCAGCAGCGCCCCCCCCTCTGGGGCCAACGTCCTGACTTTC.

V is TRBV28 and J is TRBJ1-2, with 10 bases lining up with TRBD1. The V gene's germline CDR1 is MDHEN and CDR2 SYDVKM. This CDR3 has 14 residues. With V trimmed by 6 bases and J by 8 bases, 9 bases remained unmatched. CDR3 nucleotides: TGTGCCAGCAGGGAACCCGGGACAGGGGAAGGCTACACCTTC. Amino acids: CASREPGTGEGYTF.

This clone was recorded only once. The rearrangement links TRBV15 to TRBJ2-7; tentatively, D is TRBD1 or TRBD2 (6 bases each). This CDR3 has 16 amino acids. Between the trimmed V and J ends, which lost 0 bases and 0 bases, there was a span of 12 bases. The germline V gene has CDR1 LNHNV and CDR2 YYDKDF (reference sequence). The CDR3 loop reads CATSREGGSSSYEQYF. The CDR3, as DNA: TGTGCCACCAGCAGAGAGGGGGGCAGCAGCTCCTACGAGCAGTACTTC.

The chain links TRBV5-6 to TRBJ2-3; the D is unclear. There are 14 residues in the CDR3. Germline V gene lookup returns CDR1 SGHDT and CDR2 YYEEEE. V gave up 0 bases and J gave up 6 bases, with 11 bases separating them. The CDR3 coding sequence is TGTGCCAGCAGCTTGGTCACATTCAGGGATACGCAGTATTTT. Amino acid sequence: CASSLVTFRDTQYF.

The genes are TRBV20-1 and TRBJ2-7, with a tentative D call TRBD2 (5 bases). The germline CDR1 and CDR2 sequences are DFQATT and SNEGSKA (reference sequence). With 5 bases removed from V and 7 bases from J, the gap between germline ends came to 12 bases. The CDR3 is 11 residues long. CDR3 sequence: CSAPSGFEQYF. In DNA, the CDR3 is TGCAGTGCTCCGTCGGGGTTTGAGCAGTACTTC.

The chain employs TRBV19 and TRBJ2-5, with 11 nucleotides matching TRBD1. Trimming removed 5 bases from V and 5 bases from J; junction bases left unmatched: 13. Looked up from germline, CDR1 is LNHDA and CDR2 is SQIVND (reference sequence). CDR3 size: 17 residues. The CDR3 protein is CASSASPDRGPGETQYF. The CDR3 DNA reads TGTGCCAGTAGTGCGTCACCGGACAGGGGGCCAGGGGAGACCCAGTACTTC.

The rearrangement joins TRBV5-1 to TRBJ2-7; 9 bases line up with TRBD1. The germline V gene encodes CDR1 SGHRS and CDR2 YFSETQ. The CDR3 covers 14 residues. V was pared by 5 bases and J by 3 bases, with 6 bases of the junction left unmatched. CDR3 region: CASSTADRGYEQYF. CDR3 bases: TGCGCCAGCAGTACTGCGGACAGGGGCTACGAGCAGTACTTC.

The genes are TRBV6-1 and TRBJ1-2; D perhaps matches TRBD1 (6 bases). The germline V gene encodes CDR1 MNHNS and CDR2 SASEGT. The CDR3 sequence is 14 residues long. The V end lost 6 bases, the J end lost 2 bases, and 13 bases lay between the germline ends. This chain's CDR3 is CASRTRTENYGYTF. The CDR3, as DNA: TGTGCCAGCAGAACGAGGACAGAGAACTATGGCTACACCTTC.

The chain carries TRBV2 and TRBJ1-1; possibly TRBD1 for D (6 bases). Deletions cut 9 bases from V and 0 bases from J, with 14 bases between. This CDR3 is 14 amino acids long. CDR1 is SNHLY and CDR2 is FYNNEI in the germline V gene. The CDR3 coding sequence is TGTGCCAGTACGAGGACAGCCGTGAACACTGAAGCTTTCTTT. It is translated as CASTRTAVNTEAFF.

V gene TRBV6-8 combines with J gene TRBJ2-5; D is unclear. The CDR3 runs 15 residues. With 11 bases removed from V and 0 bases from J, the gap between germline ends came to 19 bases. Germline CDR1 and CDR2: MNHGY and SAAAGT. The CDR3 is CARRMESVDQETQYF. The CDR3 DNA is TGTGCCCGCCGCATGGAGAGCGTTGACCAAGAGACCCAGTACTTC.

The chain combines TRBV29-1 with TRBJ2-1, with TRBD1 matching over 8 bases. V dropped 1 base and J dropped 10; count of bases not matched to a gene: 6. The CDR3 sequence is 13 residues long. Germline assignment: CDR1 SQVTM and CDR2 ANQGSEA. The CDR3: CSVEGQGIREQFF. The CDR3 nucleotides read TGCAGCGTTGAAGGACAGGGGATCAGGGAGCAGTTCTTC.

This chain connects TRBV20-1 to TRBJ2-2; D gene ambiguous. There are 11 residues in the CDR3. Per germline, CDR1 DFQATT and CDR2 SNEGSKA (reference sequence). V was pared by 4 bases and J by 0 bases, with 0 bases between. The CDR3 DNA is TGCAGTGCTACGAACACCGGGGAGCTGTTTTTT. Encoded protein: CSATNTGELFF.

This clone was seen a single time. The chain uses TRBV19 and TRBJ2-5; 10 bases map to TRBD1. The CDR3 totals 15 residues. The V segment lost 3 bases and the J segment 4 bases; nucleotides outside the gene matches: 5. Looked up from germline, CDR1 is LNHDA and CDR2 is SQIVND (reference sequence). For the CDR3, the DNA is TGTGCCAGTAGTATTCGACAGGGGGCCACAGAGACCCAGTACTTC. Amino acid sequence: CASSIRQGATETQYF.

V is TRBV6-5 and J is TRBJ2-7; 8 bases map to TRBD1. The CDR3 sequence is 16 residues long. V lost 2 bases, J lost 2 bases, and 8 bases stayed unmatched. Germline CDR1 MNHEY, CDR2 SVGAGI. CDR3 region: CASSYGPGGLTYEQYF. In nucleotides, the CDR3 is TGTGCCAGCAGTTACGGCCCAGGGGGCTTAACCTACGAGCAGTACTTC.

J is TRBJ2-7 and V is TRBV6-5, with D possibly TRBD2 on 6 matching bases. The CDR3 is made up of 15 amino acids. The germline V gene has CDR1 MNHEY and CDR2 SVGAGI. Trimming took 6 bases from V and 4 from J, leaving 19 bases between them. CDR3 sequence reads: CASRRASVVEYEQYF. CDR3 coding DNA: TGTGCCAGCAGACGCGCTAGCGTGGTGGAGTACGAGCAGTACTTC.

The chain combines TRBV7-6 with TRBJ1-3; D unresolved. The V gene's germline CDR1 is SGHVS and CDR2 FNYEAQ. V was cut by 5 bases and J by 2 bases, with 13 bases left in between. This CDR3 region has 15 residues. CDR3 in amino acids: CASSAWEGPGNTIYF. Written as DNA, the CDR3 is TGTGCCAGCAGCGCATGGGAGGGTCCTGGAAACACCATATATTTT.

This sequence joins TRBV6-4 and TRBJ2-7; D is possibly TRBD1 or TRBD2 (5 bases each). The CDR3 has 15 amino acids. Trimming shortened V by 11 bases and J by 1 base, and 21 bases separated the two germline ends. CDR1 is MRHNA, CDR2 SNTAGT, per germline. In DNA, the CDR3 is TGTGCCCGACCGAACTCAGGGTCGGGGTCCTACGAGCAGTACTTC. Protein sequence: CARPNSGSGSYEQYF.

The chain recombines TRBV28 with TRBJ2-5; maybe TRBD1 (5 bases). The CDR3 consists of 13 residues. The germline CDR1 and CDR2 sequences are MDHEN and SYDVKM. V lost 4 bases and J lost 0, with 6 bases in between. Written as DNA, the CDR3 is TGTGCCAGCAGTTCACAGGACCAAGAGACCCAGTACTTC. This encodes CASSSQDQETQYF.

The J gene is TRBJ2-5, the V gene TRBV29-1; the match to TRBD1 covers 7 bases. CDR1 is SQVTM, CDR2 ANQGSEA, per germline. This CDR3 spans 13 amino acids. V trimming: 8 bases; J trimming: 2 bases; junction bases outside the gene matches: 8. The CDR3 spells CSYRTGKQETQYF. The DNA of the CDR3 is TGCAGCTACCGGACAGGAAAACAAGAGACCCAGTACTTC.

The rearrangement joins TRBV28 to TRBJ1-5; tentatively, D is TRBD1 (6 bases). Germline V gene sequence: CDR1 MDHEN, CDR2 SYDVKM. Trimming took 5 bases from V and 1 from J, leaving 15 bases between them. The CDR3 is made up of 16 amino acids. The CDR3 here is CASSLLWQGSNQPQHF. The CDR3 bases are TGTGCCAGCAGTCTCCTGTGGCAGGGGAGCAATCAGCCCCAGCATTTT.

The V gene is TRBV13, the J gene TRBJ2-3; D is uncertain. Trimming took off 5 bases at V and 2 bases at J, with 11 bases between the two ends. In germline, CDR1 is PRHDT, CDR2 FYEKMQ (reference sequence). There are 14 residues in the CDR3. This chain's CDR3 is CASSPSLSTDTQYF. In nucleotides, the CDR3 is TGTGCCAGCAGCCCCAGCCTGTCCACAGATACGCAGTATTTT.

Only one count was recorded for this clone. The chain joins TRBV9 to TRBJ2-2; 10 bases map to TRBD2. The CDR3 sequence is 16 residues long. V shed 0 bases, J shed 4 bases, and the junction held 3 bases outside the gene matches. From germline, CDR1 is SGDLS and CDR2 YYNGEE. The CDR3 sequence: CASSVVVAGGTGELFF. As DNA, the CDR3 is TGTGCCAGCAGCGTAGTGGTAGCGGGAGGCACCGGGGAGCTGTTTTTT.

V gene TRBV9 combines with J gene TRBJ2-1, with 8 bases fitting TRBD1. Germline V gives CDR1 SGDLS, CDR2 YYNGEE. The trim removed 0 bases at V and 7 bases at J, leaving 9 bases unmatched. The CDR3 consists of 16 residues. The CDR3 nucleotides read TGTGCCAGCAGCGTAGCCCTCAGGACAGGGTGGAATGAGCAGTTCTTC. Amino acids: CASSVALRTGWNEQFF.

This clone came up a few times. The chain is built from TRBV20-1 and TRBJ1-1; D unclear. This CDR3 is 11 amino acids long. V was pared by 1 base and J by 5 bases, with 5 bases between. The germline CDR1 and CDR2 sequences are DFQATT and SNEGSKA (reference sequence). The CDR3 spells CSARGGTEAFF. The CDR3 DNA sequence: TGCAGTGCTAGAGGTGGGACTGAAGCTTTCTTT.

J is TRBJ2-5 and V is TRBV30; D is perhaps TRBD2 (6 bases). Germline V gene data show CDR1 as GTSNPN and CDR2 as SVGIG (reference sequence). V lost 0 bases and J lost 1, with 9 bases in between. This CDR3 is 14 amino acids long. CDR3 protein: CAWSVLAVQETQYF. The CDR3 coding sequence is TGTGCCTGGAGTGTACTAGCAGTCCAAGAGACCCAGTACTTC. The variable domain in full, with the rest retrieved from reference TRBV30 and TRBJ2-5, is SQTIHQWPATLVQPVGSPLSLECTVEGTSNPNLYWYRQAAGRGLQLLFYSVGIGQISSEVPQNLSASRPQDRQFILSSKKLLLSDSGFYLCAWSVLAVQETQYFGPGTRLLVL.

DNA of the CDR3: TGTGCCATCGGGCGTGGGACAGGGGACAATGAGCAGTTCTTC. Translated: CAIGRGTGDNEQFF. This chain links TRBV10-3 with TRBJ2-1; 10 positions agree with TRBD1. Trimming at V came to 8 bases and at J to 5 bases, leaving 6 bases not matched to a gene. CDR1 is ENHRY, CDR2 SYGVKD, per germline. The CDR3 totals 14 residues.